This T cell receptor (beta chain) was captured in a study of monozygotic twins with inflammatory bowel disease. General observations from the study: Among IBD patients, fewer clonotypes were shared with others than among healthy twins, especially with disease activity. Healthy co-twins had higher TCRbeta inverse Simpson diversity than their IBD twins.

Germline-derived CDR1 and CDR2 are LGHDT and YNNKEL (reference sequence). CDR3 size: 15 residues. A remark on this clonotype: Its antigen is not identified.

The template switching step added UMIs that contained a 6-nucleotide sample barcode. TCRdb reprocessed the 5' RACE reads; each CDR3 protein has one entry and no DNA is given. The sample's table shows about 380,000 distinct CDR3 sequences. The chain combines TRBV3-1 with TRBJ2-7; without DNA, the TCRdb call of TRBD2 cannot be checked. What was sequenced was blood. The TCR originated in a human donor with ulcerative colitis or Crohn's disease, or a healthy co-twin of an affected twin (not recorded which). CDR3 sequence reads: CASSPLTRDFTEQYF.